These T cell receptor beta chains were read from a single sample in a study of blood T cell repertoires in COVID-19. The data were produced by immunoSEQ multiplex PCR, yet TCRdb's version contains in-frame clones alone and is incomplete. The table shows 25,000 or so clones, with 90% occurring only once. Material for sequencing was peripheral blood. The receptors here all came from a man between 65 and 80 years old with acute or convalescent COVID-19. Each CDR3 is given with its conserved first and last residue. The D gene is left open where the match is weak. For some rows the clone size is stated as once, few or many, or as a class when expanded; others skip it.

D gene	clone size	V gene	J gene	CDR3 protein	CDR3 DNA
-	-	TRBV19	TRBJ1-1	CASIGKGSTEAFF	TGTGCCAGTATAGGTAAGGGGTCCACTGAAGCTTTCTTT
TRBD1	-	TRBV19	TRBJ2-7	CASSAQGPGVQYF	TGTGCCAGTAGTGCACAGGGGCCTGGGGTGCAGTACTTC
-	-	TRBV6-5	TRBJ2-5	CASEGVSGETQYF	TGTGCCAGCGAAGGGGTGTCAGGAGAGACCCAGTACTTC
TRBD2	-	TRBV5-6	TRBJ2-3	CASGTSGRPDTQYF	TGTGCCAGCGGGACTAGCGGGAGGCCAGATACGCAGTATTTT
TRBD1	-	TRBV16	TRBJ1-1	CASSDRGDTEAFF	TGTGCCAGCAGCGACAGGGGGGACACTGAAGCTTTCTTT
-	-	TRBV6-5	TRBJ2-1	CASSSRGKSSYNEQFF	TGTGCCAGCAGTTCCCGCGGGAAGAGCTCCTACAATGAGCAGTTCTTC
-	-	TRBV19	TRBJ2-1	CASSIWGENLANEQFF	TGTGCCAGTAGTATATGGGGGGAGAATCTTGCAAATGAGCAGTTCTTC
TRBD1	-	TRBV28	TRBJ2-7	CASRKGTAYEQYF	TGTGCCAGCAGAAAGGGGACAGCCTACGAGCAGTACTTC
-	-	TRBV19	TRBJ2-7	CASSDRYYEQYF	TGTGCCAGTAGTGACAGGTACTACGAGCAGTACTTC
TRBD1	-	TRBV16	TRBJ1-5	CASTKRDREEGDQPQHF	TGTGCCAGCACGAAAAGGGACAGGGAGGAGGGGGATCAGCCCCAGCATTTT
TRBD1	-	TRBV9	TRBJ2-1	CASSVEGDRGVSSYNEQFF	TGTGCCAGCAGCGTAGAGGGGGACAGGGGCGTCAGCTCCTACAATGAGCAGTTCTTC
-	-	TRBV7-3	TRBJ2-2	CASSLQGMNTGELFF	TGTGCCAGCAGCTTACAGGGAATGAACACCGGGGAGCTGTTTTTT
-	-	TRBV21-1	TRBJ1-4	CASRGRTEGALLLCEKLFF	TGTGCCAGCAGAGGCCGCACAGAGGGGGCTTTACTCCTGTGTGAAAAACTGTTTTTT
-	-	TRBV5-6	TRBJ2-1	CASSPVSQSSYNEQFF	TGTGCCAGCAGCCCGGTATCGCAAAGCTCCTACAATGAGCAGTTCTTC
TRBD2	-	TRBV7-2	TRBJ2-7	CASSGGTSGRIEQYF	TGTGCCAGCAGCGGAGGGACTAGCGGGAGGATCGAGCAGTACTTC
-	-	TRBV4-2	TRBJ2-2	CASSQDNRYTGELFF	TGTGCCAGCAGCCAAGATAACAGATATACCGGGGAGCTGTTTTTT
-	-	TRBV5-1	TRBJ1-1	CASSLEQVMNTEAFF	TGCGCCAGCAGCTTGGAACAAGTCATGAACACTGAAGCTTTCTTT
-	-	TRBV7-9	TRBJ2-1	CASSPVPGGEQFF	TGTGCCAGCAGCCCTGTCCCCGGGGGTGAGCAGTTCTTC
-	-	TRBV7-2	TRBJ1-3	CASSLGTRLFAGNTIYF	TGTGCCAGCAGCTTAGGAACGCGGTTGTTCGCAGGAAACACCATATATTTT
-	-	TRBV29-1	TRBJ2-5	CSSHGGGETQYF	TGCAGCTCTCACGGGGGAGGAGAGACCCAGTACTTC
-	once	TRBV12-3/TRBV12-4	TRBJ2-5	CASSPGLQETQYF	TGTGCCAGCAGTCCGGGACTCCAAGAGACCCAGTACTTC
TRBD2	-	TRBV5-6	TRBJ2-1	CASSFRGGSRNEQFF	TGTGCCAGCAGCTTTCGGGGCGGGAGCCGCAATGAGCAGTTCTTC
TRBD1	few	TRBV7-3	TRBJ2-6	CASSPGTGGAGANVLTF	TGTGCCAGCAGCCCCGGGACAGGGGGTGCTGGGGCCAACGTCCTGACTTTC
TRBD1	-	TRBV4-3	TRBJ2-7	CASSQGQNSYEQYF	TGCGCCAGCAGCCAGGGACAGAACTCCTACGAGCAGTACTTC